The present T cell receptor beta chain was sequenced within a study of T cell responses to AZD1222 COVID-19 vaccine. This CDR3 comprises 14 residues. Trimming cost V 5 bases and J 2 bases, with 10 bases left between them. The germline V gene has CDR1 SGHVS and CDR2 FQNEAQ. Measured with immunoSEQ multiplex PCR; TCRdb has only the in-frame clones, and not every one. The repertoire holds 65,000 to 100,000 clones, with 80% as singletons. The source was peripheral blood, collected on day 0 of AZD1222 vaccination. This receptor was taken from an adult in good health. This rearrangement joins TRBV7-8 to TRBJ1-5; D is unresolved. The CDR3 is CASSQDTGNQPQHF. The CDR3 DNA reads as TGTGCCAGCAGCCAAGACACAGGCAATCAGCCCCAGCATTTT.